The 18 T cell receptor beta chains presented below share a single source sample, sequenced in a study of shared clonotypes between healthy human individuals. Clones were read by immunoSEQ multiplex PCR, and TCRdb kept only the in-frame ones, dropping some. The sample has 2 million to 2.5 million clones, approximately 93% seen once. The sequenced sample consisted of naive CD4+ T cells from PBMCs. Subset described: CD45RA+ positively selected. These receptor sequences come from a man aged 18-30 years in good health. Some clones in this sample may be carry-over from other donors' samples.

The chain combines TRBV6-4 with TRBJ1-1; TRBD1 aligns across 8 bases. The J segment lost 0 bases and the V segment lost 4 bases, leaving 4 bases of the junction unmatched. CDR1 and CDR2 from the germline V gene are MRHNA and SNTAGT. The CDR3 is 15 residues long. The chain's CDR3 is CASSVTGGMNTEAFF. The CDR3 bases are TGTGCCAGCAGTGTAACAGGGGGAATGAACACTGAAGCTTTCTTT.

Points on this clone: Other DNA sequences in the sample encode the same CDR3. The V call is TRBV18, the J call TRBJ2-5; the D is unclear. The V gene's germline CDR1 is KGHSH and CDR2 LQKENI. With 0 bases removed from V and 1 base from J, the gap between germline ends came to 3 bases. The CDR3 is 13 amino acids. The CDR3 bases are TGTGCCAGCTCACCACCCGTCCAAGAGACCCAGTACTTC. It yields the protein CASSPPVQETQYF.

V is TRBV11-2 and J is TRBJ2-7; the D is unclear. Germline V gene sequence: CDR1 SGHAT, CDR2 FQNNGV. This CDR3 spans 13 amino acids. With 5 bases removed from V and 6 bases from J, the gap between germline ends came to 14 bases. CDR3 region: CASSPVMGGEQYF. The CDR3 nucleotides are TGTGCCAGCAGCCCGGTTATGGGCGGCGAGCAGTACTTC.

The V call is TRBV4-1, the J call TRBJ2-1; 8 nucleotides line up with TRBD1. Germline CDR1 is MGHRA and CDR2 is YSYEKL. The CDR3 covers 15 residues. V gave up 3 bases and J gave up 7 bases; unmatched junction bases: 8. Here the CDR3 reads CASSQGQADLNEQFF. DNA of the CDR3: TGCGCCAGCAGCCAGGGACAGGCGGATTTAAATGAGCAGTTCTTC.

V gene TRBV5-4 combines with J gene TRBJ2-7; 7 bases are a match to TRBD2. The CDR3 runs to 14 residues. The germline V gene encodes CDR1 SGHNT and CDR2 YYREEE (reference sequence). Trimming at V came to 4 bases and at J to 4 bases, leaving 8 bases not matched to a gene. The CDR3 coding sequence is TGTGCCAGCAGCCCCTACGGCGGGGGTTACGAGCAGTACTTC. The encoded protein is CASSPYGGGYEQYF.

V is TRBV7-9 and J is TRBJ1-4; no reliable D call. CDR1 and CDR2 from the germline V gene are SEHNR and FQNEAQ (reference sequence). Trimming removed 5 bases at V and 7 bases at J, with 11 bases between. The length of the CDR3 is 13 residues. CDR3 in DNA: TGTGCCAGCAGCCCCCGAGGGAGTGAAAAACTGTTTTTT. Protein product: CASSPRGSEKLFF.

The rearrangement uses TRBV19 and TRBJ1-2; D is perhaps TRBD1 (5 bases). Germline CDR1 and CDR2: LNHDA and SQIVND (reference sequence). The CDR3 length is 15 residues. V lost 5 bases and J lost 2, with 15 bases in between. CDR3 protein: CASSRTSYRNYGYTF. Written as DNA, the CDR3 is TGTGCCAGTAGTCGTACATCATACAGGAACTATGGCTACACCTTC.

Comments on this clone: Relative to the germline gene, one junction end is altered; a read error may explain this. This chain links TRBV6-6 with TRBJ1-1; D is uncertain. Germline V gene sequence: CDR1 MNHNY, CDR2 SVGAGI (reference sequence). The CDR3 runs 13 residues. The CDR3 protein is CATSKQVNTEAFF. The DNA of the CDR3 is TGTGCCACCAGTAAGCAGGTGAACACTGAAGCTTTCTTT.

The gene calls are TRBV4-3 and TRBJ2-3; 10 bases match TRBD2. CDR1 and CDR2 (germline): LGHNA, YSLEER. V dropped 3 bases and J dropped 3; count of bases not matched to a gene: 3. The CDR3 runs 15 residues. CDR3 loop: CASSQVAGGTDTQYF. CDR3 nucleotide sequence: TGCGCCAGCAGCCAGGTAGCGGGAGGTACAGATACGCAGTATTTT.

The V call is TRBV11-2, the J call TRBJ2-5; D uncertain. The CDR3 runs 12 residues. V lost 2 bases to trimming and J lost 5 bases, with 6 bases between them. Germline-derived CDR1 and CDR2 are SGHAT and FQNNGV. In nucleotides, the CDR3 is TGTGCCAGCAGCTTAAACTTGGAGACCCAGTACTTC. Translation gives CASSLNLETQYF.

V gene TRBV29-1 combines with J gene TRBJ1-3; D call uncertain. The CDR3 runs to 14 residues. The ends were cut back, 5 bases at V and 0 bases at J, with 11 bases in the middle. The V gene's germline CDR1 is SQVTM and CDR2 ANQGSEA. As DNA, the CDR3 is TGCAGCGTTCTACGACGGTACTCTGGAAACACCATATATTTT. It translates to CSVLRRYSGNTIYF.

The genes are TRBV30 and TRBJ2-7, with D maybe TRBD1 (6 bases). This CDR3 has 15 amino acids. Germline V gene sequence: CDR1 GTSNPN, CDR2 SVGIG (reference sequence). V was shortened by 7 bases and J by 4 bases, with 23 bases between the two germline ends. CDR3 DNA: TGTGCCTCTCGCGTCGACACAGGGTCCGGATACGAGCAGTACTTC. Translating gives CASRVDTGSGYEQYF.

The rearrangement joins TRBV29-1 to TRBJ2-3, with no clear D. CDR3 length: 14 amino acids. Per germline, CDR1 SQVTM and CDR2 ANQGSEA. Trimming removed 1 base at V and 2 bases at J, with 10 bases between. The CDR3 DNA reads TGCAGCGTTGAAGGGTGGCAGTCCACAGATACGCAGTATTTT. Its protein is CSVEGWQSTDTQYF.

This sequence joins TRBV7-2 and TRBJ2-3; 8 bases map to TRBD2. Germline CDR1 and CDR2: SGHTA and FQGNSA. This CDR3 is built from 16 residues. With 5 bases clipped from V and 4 bases from J, the junction kept 11 bases outside the gene matches. CDR3 in amino acids: CASSLTSGSRSDTQYF. As DNA, the CDR3 is TGTGCCAGCAGCCTCACAAGCGGGAGCCGTTCAGATACGCAGTATTTT.

The chain has TRBV5-1 and TRBJ2-7; TRBD2 matches 12 bases. Losses at the gene ends were 0 bases for V and 5 bases for J; bases not matched to a gene: 6. The germline CDR1 and CDR2 sequences are SGHRS and YFSETQ. The CDR3 sequence is 16 residues long. As DNA, the CDR3 is TGCGCCAGCAGCTTGGAACTAGCGGGAGGTAGTAACGAGCAGTACTTC. Protein product: CASSLELAGGSNEQYF.

The chain links TRBV5-6 to TRBJ2-2, with D unclear. V was shortened by 5 bases and J by 9 bases, with 8 bases between the two germline ends. The germline V gene has CDR1 SGHDT and CDR2 YYEEEE. CDR3 size: 11 residues. The CDR3 is CASSLQRELFF. The CDR3 DNA is TGTGCCAGCAGTTTACAAAGGGAGCTGTTTTTT.

CDR3 DNA sequence: TGCAGCGTTGAAACCAGGGCCTACGAGCAGTACTTC. Translating it yields CSVETRAYEQYF. V usage is TRBV29-1 and J usage is TRBJ2-7, with D possibly being TRBD1 (5 bases). Trimming took off 2 bases at V and 2 bases at J, with 7 bases between the two ends. The CDR3 extends over 12 amino acids. Germline V CDR1 and CDR2: SQVTM, ANQGSEA.

This chain uses TRBV4-3 with TRBJ1-5, with 11 positions matching TRBD1. Germline loops: CDR1 LGHNA, CDR2 YSLEER. Unmatched junction bases numbered 10, after V lost 0 bases and J lost 15 bases. CDR3 length: 15 residues. The CDR3 DNA reads as TGCGCCAGCAGCCAAGATCTAGGGACAGGGGGTGGGTGGCATTTT. Protein sequence: CASSQDLGTGGGWHF.